This T cell receptor (beta chain) was found in a study of blood T cell repertoires in COVID-19. Study overall: From the United States, Italy and Spain came samples of acute and convalescent COVID-19. Nucleic acid was either cDNA or gDNA, and it came from T cells, B-cell-depleted T cells, or PBMCs.

Enrollment of patients from Seattle took place during active infection, with longitudinal follow-up. Profiled with immunoSEQ multiplex PCR; TCRdb holds only in-frame clones, not every one. The repertoire holds some 57,000 clones, with roughly four fifths as singletons. This clone was counted once. This receptor was obtained from an elderly man with COVID-19, enrolled during active disease. Sequencing was done on a sample of peripheral blood.

In DNA, the CDR3 is TGTGCCAGCAGCATAAGGACAGGGAGCTCCTATAATTCACCCCTCCACTTT. It is translated as CASSIRTGSSYNSPLHF. The V gene is TRBV21-1, the J gene TRBJ1-6; whether TRBD1, the table's D call, matches the DNA was not checked. TRBV21-1 is a pseudogene segment. CDR3 length: 17 residues.